The clone carrying this T cell receptor beta chain appeared a few times. Antigen unknown. Clones were sequenced by immunoSEQ multiplex PCR, and TCRdb holds only the in-frame ones, with some missing. The sample lists about 5,100 clones; around 66% were seen once. The record originates from a study of OX40 agonist ivuxolimab in advanced cancers. Trimming cost V 1 base and J 7 bases, with 8 bases left between them. Germline CDR1 reads SEHNR; CDR2 reads FQNEAQ (reference sequence). The CDR3 is made up of 14 amino acids. Study-wide findings and caveats: Some patients without response likewise showed low normalized clonal expansion.

The receptor's source is an adult with an advanced solid tumor such as melanoma, head and neck, liver or kidney cancer. The sample in question was CD4+ or CD8+ T cells sorted from blood, obtained in a trial of the OX40 agonist ivuxolimab. The gene calls are TRBV7-9 and TRBJ1-6; D is ambiguous. The CDR3 nucleotides are TGTGCCAGCAGCTTAGACAGTATAAATTCACCCCTCCACTTT. Amino acid sequence: CASSLDSINSPLHF.